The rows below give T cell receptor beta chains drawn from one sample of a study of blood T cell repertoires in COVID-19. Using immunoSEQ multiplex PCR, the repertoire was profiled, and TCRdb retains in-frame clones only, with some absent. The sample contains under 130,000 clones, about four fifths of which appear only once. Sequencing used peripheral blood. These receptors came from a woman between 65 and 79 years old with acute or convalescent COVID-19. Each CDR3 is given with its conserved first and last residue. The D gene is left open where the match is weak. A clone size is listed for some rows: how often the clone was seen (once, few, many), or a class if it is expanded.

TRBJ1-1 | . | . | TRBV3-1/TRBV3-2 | CASSQGGIEAFF | TGTGCCAGCAGCCAAGGAGGTATTGAAGCTTTCTTT
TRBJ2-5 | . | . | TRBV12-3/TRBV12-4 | CASSLAVWETQYF | TGTGCCAGCAGTTTGGCCGTATGGGAGACCCAGTACTTC
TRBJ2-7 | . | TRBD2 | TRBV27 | CASSSLAGGPYEQYF | TGTGCCAGCAGTTCGCTAGCGGGGGGCCCCTACGAGCAGTACTTC
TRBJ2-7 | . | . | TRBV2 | CASSDQGSNYEQYF | TGTGCCAGCAGTGACCAGGGATCTAACTACGAGCAGTACTTC
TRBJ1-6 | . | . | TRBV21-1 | CASSKCLTGIYSPLHF | TGTGCCAGCAGCAAATGCCTGACAGGGATCTATTCACCCCTCCACTTT
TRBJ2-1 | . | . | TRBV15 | CATSSLGVGEQFF | TGTGCCACCAGCAGCTTAGGGGTAGGGGAGCAGTTCTTC
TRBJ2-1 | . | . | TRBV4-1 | CASSQGAGYQFF | TGCGCCAGCAGCCAAGGGGCTGGTTATCAGTTCTTC
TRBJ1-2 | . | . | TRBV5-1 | CASSFSGYGYTF | TGCGCCAGCAGCTTTTCCGGCTATGGCTACACCTTC
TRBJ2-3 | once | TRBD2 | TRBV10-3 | CAISARLASGGTDTQYF | TGTGCCATCAGTGCCCGGTTGGCTAGCGGGGGCACAGATACGCAGTATTTT
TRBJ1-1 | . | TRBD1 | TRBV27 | CASSQRTGGSGVNTEAFF | TGTGCCAGCAGTCAGCGGACAGGGGGGAGCGGGGTGAACACTGAAGCTTTCTTT
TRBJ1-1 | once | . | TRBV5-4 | CASSFRGEQEAFF | TGTGCCAGCAGCTTCAGGGGCGAACAAGAAGCTTTCTTT
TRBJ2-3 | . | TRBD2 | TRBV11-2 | CASSFRGLASDTQYF | TGTGCCAGCAGCTTCCGCGGACTAGCTTCAGATACGCAGTATTTT
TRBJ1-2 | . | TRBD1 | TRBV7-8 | CASSPRATGVEGYTF | TGTGCCAGCAGCCCAAGGGCAACAGGGGTAGAGGGCTACACCTTC
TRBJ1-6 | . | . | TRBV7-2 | CASSLGPGAGNSPLHF | TGTGCCAGCAGCTTAGGGCCAGGGGCTGGTAATTCACCCCTCCACTTT
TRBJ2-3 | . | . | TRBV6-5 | CASTPGGSSTDTQYF | TGTGCCAGCACCCCCGGAGGTTCTAGCACAGATACGCAGTATTTT
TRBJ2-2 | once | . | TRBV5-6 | CASSFGPTGHYTGELFF | TGTGCCAGCAGCTTTGGTCCGACGGGACACTACACCGGGGAGCTGTTTTTT
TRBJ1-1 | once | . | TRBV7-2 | CASSLGSRGRRGTEAFF | TGTGCCAGCAGCTTAGGGAGTCGGGGACGGCGGGGCACTGAAGCTTTCTTT
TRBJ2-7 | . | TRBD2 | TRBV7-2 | CASSSQRGYYEQYF | TGTGCCAGCAGCTCCCAGCGGGGTTACTACGAGCAGTACTTC
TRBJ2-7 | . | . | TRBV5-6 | CASSAPGRNYEQYF | TGTGCCAGCAGCGCCCCGGGTAGGAACTACGAGCAGTACTTC
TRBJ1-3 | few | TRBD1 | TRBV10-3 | CAISHDRVGNTIYF | TGTGCCATCAGTCATGACAGGGTTGGAAACACCATATATTTT
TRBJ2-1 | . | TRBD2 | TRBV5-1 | CASSFQTSGEMLNNEQFF | TGCGCCAGCAGTTTCCAGACTAGCGGGGAGATGTTAAACAATGAGCAGTTCTTC
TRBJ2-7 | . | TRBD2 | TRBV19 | CASSIDRGAYEQYF | TGTGCCAGTAGTATAGATCGGGGGGCCTACGAGCAGTACTTC
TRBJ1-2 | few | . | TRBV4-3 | CASSQDLPIGGLYGYTF | TGCGCCAGCAGCCAAGATCTCCCTATTGGGGGCCTATACGGCTACACCTTC
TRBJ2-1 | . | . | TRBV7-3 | CASSSHLSSYNEQFF | TGTGCCAGCAGCTCCCACTTGAGCTCCTACAATGAGCAGTTCTTC
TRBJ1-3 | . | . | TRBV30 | CAWSAGTSGNTIYF | TGTGCCTGGAGTGCCGGGACTTCAGGAAACACCATATATTTT
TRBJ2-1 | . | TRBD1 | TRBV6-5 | CASSPGTGPLGEQFF | TGTGCCAGCAGCCCCGGGACAGGGCCCCTGGGGGAGCAGTTCTTC
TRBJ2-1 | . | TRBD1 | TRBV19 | CASSARTGWDEQFF | TGTGCCAGTAGTGCGAGGACAGGGTGGGATGAGCAGTTCTTC
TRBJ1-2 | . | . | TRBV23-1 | CASIGDGYTF | TGCGCCAGCATCGGGGATGGCTACACCTTC
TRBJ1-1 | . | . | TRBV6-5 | CASTGNRFEAFF | TGTGCCAGCACCGGAAACAGGTTTGAAGCTTTCTTT
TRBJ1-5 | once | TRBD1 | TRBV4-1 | CASSLGDRAHTGNQPQHF | TGCGCCAGCAGCCTTGGGGACAGGGCCCACACGGGCAATCAGCCCCAGCATTTT
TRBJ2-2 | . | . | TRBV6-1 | CASSELHTGELFF | TGTGCCAGCAGTGAACTTCACACCGGGGAGCTGTTTTTT
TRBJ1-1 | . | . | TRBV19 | CASSTRRVGEAFF | TGTGCCAGTAGTACGAGGAGGGTGGGAGAAGCTTTCTTT
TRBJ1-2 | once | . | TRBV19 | CATLGLGQVYGYTF | TGTGCCACCCTAGGTCTGGGGCAGGTTTATGGCTACACCTTC
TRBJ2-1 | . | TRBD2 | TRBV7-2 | CASSGTSGSWNEQFF | TGTGCCAGCAGCGGAACTAGCGGGAGTTGGAATGAGCAGTTCTTC
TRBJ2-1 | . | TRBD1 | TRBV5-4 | CASSSPGQFYNEQFF | TGTGCCAGCAGCTCCCCGGGACAGTTCTACAATGAGCAGTTCTTC
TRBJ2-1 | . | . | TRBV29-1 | CSGKTFSYNDEQFF | TGCAGCGGAAAGACTTTCTCCTACAATGATGAGCAGTTCTTC
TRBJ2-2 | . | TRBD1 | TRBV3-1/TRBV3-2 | CASSRPGQGIGELFF | TGTGCCAGCAGCCGGCCGGGACAGGGAATCGGGGAGCTGTTTTTT
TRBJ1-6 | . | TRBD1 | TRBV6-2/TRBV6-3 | CASSRSGQAHNSPLHF | TGTGCCAGCAGTCGGTCCGGACAGGCCCATAATTCACCCCTCCACTTT
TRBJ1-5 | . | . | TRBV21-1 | CASSKVIPTGGFQPQHF | TGTGCCAGCAGCAAAGTGATCCCGACAGGGGGCTTCCAGCCCCAGCATTTT
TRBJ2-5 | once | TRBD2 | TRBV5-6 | CASSWRTSGGNVETQYF | TGTGCCAGCAGCTGGAGGACTAGCGGGGGGAACGTGGAGACCCAGTACTTC
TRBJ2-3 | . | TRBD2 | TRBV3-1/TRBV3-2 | CASSYGTSGITDTQYF | TGTGCCAGCAGCTACGGGACTAGCGGTATCACAGATACGCAGTATTTT
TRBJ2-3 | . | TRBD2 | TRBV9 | CASSPSGGALDTQYF | TGTGCCAGCAGCCCGAGCGGGGGGGCCCTAGATACGCAGTATTTT
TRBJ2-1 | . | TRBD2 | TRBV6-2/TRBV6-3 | CASSYFASGGATYNEQFF | TGTGCCAGCAGTTACTTTGCTAGCGGGGGGGCCACCTACAATGAGCAGTTCTTC
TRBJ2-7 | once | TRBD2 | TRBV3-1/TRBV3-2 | CASSSGTSGEQYF | TGTGCCAGCAGCTCCGGGACTAGCGGCGAGCAGTACTTC
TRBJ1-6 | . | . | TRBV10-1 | CASSESQPNGPRSYNSPLHF | TGCGCCAGCAGTGAGTCGCAACCCAATGGGCCCCGCTCCTATAATTCACCCCTCCACTTT
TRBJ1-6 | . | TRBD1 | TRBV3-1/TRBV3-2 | CASSPPGQHSPLHF | TGTGCCAGCAGCCCTCCGGGACAGCATTCACCCCTCCACTTT
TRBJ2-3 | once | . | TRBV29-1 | CSVDGVRPAAQYF | TGCAGCGTTGACGGGGTGAGGCCCGCTGCGCAGTATTTT
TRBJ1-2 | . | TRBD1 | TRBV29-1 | CSVGQGSYGYTF | TGCAGCGTTGGACAGGGATCTTATGGCTACACCTTC
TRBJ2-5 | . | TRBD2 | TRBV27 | CASSLEAGFRETQYF | TGTGCCAGCAGTTTAGAAGCGGGATTTAGGGAGACCCAGTACTTC
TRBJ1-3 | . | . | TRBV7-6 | CASSPEGFSGNTIYF | TGTGCCAGCAGCCCTGAGGGTTTCTCTGGAAACACCATATATTTT
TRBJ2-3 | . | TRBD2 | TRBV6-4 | CASSVAGAPTDTQYF | TGTGCCAGCAGTGTTGCGGGAGCACCCACAGATACGCAGTATTTT
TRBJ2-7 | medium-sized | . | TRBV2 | CASSDDLGQGGYEQYF | TGTGCCAGCAGTGACGACTTGGGGCAGGGCGGCTACGAGCAGTACTTC
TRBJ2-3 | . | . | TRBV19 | CATGHYTQYF | TGTGCCACTGGACATTATACGCAGTATTTT